This T cell receptor beta chain was documented in a study of CD8+ T cells in alopecia areata. Study at large: Treated patients were given 5 to 10 mg oral tofacitinib twice daily. Patients given treatment had severity scored by the percentage of scalp area affected. Study-wide points: Researchers say the link of baseline CD8+ expansion to response remains uncertain, with one nonresponder. Tofacitinib produced a significant decrease in scalp clonality and in expanded CD8+ clones among the top 100.

Specified treatment: oral pan-JAK inhibitor, 5-10 mg twice daily. Points on this clone: Its antigen is not known.

RNA was isolated and reverse transcribed to cDNA, the sequencing template. Profiling relied on immunoSEQ multiplex PCR, and the TCRdb table lists in-frame clones only, not all of them. The data hold roughly 180,000 clones, with about 53% observed a single time. Sequenced material: CD8+ T cells sorted from blood, taken at week 24, from a patient treated with tofacitinib. The TCR comes from a human donor with alopecia areata.

The CDR3 DNA is TGCAGCGTTGGTTGGGAGCCCTACGAGCAGTACTTC. This translates into CSVGWEPYEQYF. The chain joins TRBV29-1 to TRBJ2-7; TRBD2 might be the D (5 bases). Between the trimmed V and J ends, which lost 4 bases and 2 bases, there was a span of 9 bases. The CDR3 has 12 amino acids. Germline V gene sequence: CDR1 SQVTM, CDR2 ANQGSEA.